This T cell receptor beta chain stems from a study of cytomegalovirus exposure and HLA in healthy donors. Study results and limitations: Sequences of the TCR beta chain were said to predict the HLA-A and HLA-B alleles of most subjects accurately. DRB1 had the most TCR associations and HLA-C the fewest, a later analysis found, with rates varying by HLA locus. Later analysis showed most CMV-associated TCR beta chains appearing HLA-restricted. The study designated roughly 160 TCR beta chains cytomegalovirus-associated.

PCR primers comprised 60 Vbeta and 13 Jbeta primers. Repertoires were generated with immunoSEQ multiplex PCR, while TCRdb's copy carries only in-frame clones and drops some. Among about 85,000 clones listed, about three fifths were seen once. As for this clone: The antigen is undetermined.

Germline V lookup: CDR1 LGHNA, CDR2 YNFKEQ. V trimming: 2 bases; J trimming: 6 bases; junction bases outside the gene matches: 4. CDR3 size: 14 residues. The material sequenced was PBMCs. This chain joins TRBV4-2 and TRBJ1-5; 7 nucleotides match TRBD1. The source is a man in his thirties or forties in good health and CMV-seronegative. CDR3 region: CASSQQGGGQPQHF. DNA of the CDR3: TGTGCCAGCAGCCAACAAGGGGGCGGTCAGCCCCAGCATTTT.